Shown below are 28 T cell receptor beta chains from a single sample sequenced in a study of circulating and synovial CD4+ cells in juvenile arthritis. TCRdb's table, derived via immunoSEQ multiplex PCR, lists solely in-frame clones and lacks some. The table records fewer than 40,000 clones, 85% to 95% of them present only once. The source material was CD4+ T cells from blood. All receptors derive from a human donor with juvenile idiopathic arthritis.

Regarding this clone: Other DNA sequences within the sample encode an identical CDR3. CDR3 sequence reads: CAGRLAEGGGELFF. The CDR3 bases are TGTGCCGGACGACTAGCGGAAGGGGGCGGGGAGCTGTTTTTT. This chain links TRBV11-2 with TRBJ2-2, with 9 bases identical to TRBD2. The germline V gene encodes CDR1 SGHAT and CDR2 FQNNGV. There are 14 residues in the CDR3. V lost 11 bases to trimming and J lost 7 bases; unmatched junction nucleotides: 11.

This clone has a single count. V is TRBV7-9 and J is TRBJ2-1, with 8 positions matching TRBD2. Germline assignment: CDR1 SEHNR and CDR2 FQNEAQ (reference sequence). The CDR3 runs to 16 residues. The V and J ends lost 5 bases and 3 bases, in that order; junction bases with no gene match: 9. The CDR3 DNA reads as TGTGCCAGCAGCCCCGTAAAGGGACTAGACTACAATGAGCAGTTCTTC. The encoded protein is CASSPVKGLDYNEQFF.

This chain joins TRBV10-3 and TRBJ2-2; perhaps TRBD1 as D (6 bases). This CDR3 region has 14 residues. In germline, CDR1 is ENHRY, CDR2 SYGVKD. Trimming left V 6 bases short and J 5 bases short, with 13 bases between. The CDR3 DNA reads as TGTGCCATCAGGAAATCAGGGGCTACCGGGGAGCTGTTTTTT. Translating gives CAIRKSGATGELFF.

The V call is TRBV5-4, the J call TRBJ1-4; tentative D call: TRBD1 (5 bases). The CDR3 length is 15 residues. Looked up from germline, CDR1 is SGHNT and CDR2 is YYREEE (reference sequence). Trimming left V 1 base short and J 3 bases short, with 10 bases between. CDR3 amino acids: CASSLFTGPNEKLFF. As DNA, the CDR3 is TGTGCCAGCAGCTTGTTTACAGGACCTAATGAAAAACTGTTTTTT.

The chain employs TRBV19 and TRBJ2-6, with TRBD1 identical over 9 bases. The V and J ends lost 9 bases and 2 bases, in that order; junction bases with no gene match: 11. CDR1 LNHDA and CDR2 SQIVND come from the germline V gene (reference sequence). CDR3 size: 17 residues. CDR3 residues: CASSPRGTGTGANVLTF. DNA for the CDR3: TGTGCCAGCTCGCCACGGGGGACAGGGACTGGGGCCAACGTCCTGACTTTC.

The gene calls are TRBV29-1 and TRBJ2-3, with 7 bases that match TRBD2. J was trimmed by 2 bases and V by 4 bases; bases with no gene match: 3. The length of the CDR3 is 13 residues. Germline CDR1 reads SQVTM; CDR2 reads ANQGSEA. The CDR3 protein is CSVGAGLTDTQYF. The CDR3 DNA is TGCAGCGTTGGAGCGGGACTCACAGATACGCAGTATTTT.

The chain employs TRBV10-1 and TRBJ2-5; D unresolved. The CDR3 has 16 amino acids. V lost 0 bases, J lost 0 bases, and 11 bases lay in between. CDR1 and CDR2 from the germline V gene are WNHNN and SYGVQD (reference sequence). In nucleotides, the CDR3 is TGCGCCAGCAGTGAGTCCTCGCGTACCCACCAAGAGACCCAGTACTTC. This translates into CASSESSRTHQETQYF.

The chain has TRBV7-2 and TRBJ1-2; 7 bases match TRBD1. CDR3 size: 14 residues. From germline, CDR1 is SGHTA and CDR2 FQGNSA. With 2 bases clipped from V and 8 bases from J, the junction kept 8 bases outside the gene matches. The CDR3: CASSLNPGGYGYTF. Here the CDR3 DNA reads TGTGCCAGCAGCTTAAATCCAGGGGGTTACGGCTACACCTTC. Using reference TRBV7-2 and TRBJ1-2 for the parts outside the CDR3, the full variable domain is GAGVSQSPSNKVTEKGKDVELRCDPISGHTALYWYRQSLGQGLEFLIYFQGNSAPDKSGLPSDRFSAERTGGSVSTLTIQRTQQEDSAVYLCASSLNPGGYGYTFGSGTRLTVV.

The rearrangement joins TRBV5-4 to TRBJ2-7, with 11 positions matching TRBD2. Germline loops: CDR1 SGHNT, CDR2 YYREEE (reference sequence). The CDR3 is 15 amino acids. Losses at the gene ends were 4 bases for V and 2 bases for J; bases not matched to a gene: 5. The CDR3 protein is CASSTGTSGTYEQYF. CDR3 sequence (DNA): TGTGCCAGCAGCACCGGGACTAGCGGAACCTACGAGCAGTACTTC. The variable domain in full, with the rest retrieved from reference TRBV5-4 and TRBJ2-7, is ETGVTQSPTHLIKTRGQQVTLRCSSQSGHNTVSWYQQALGQGPQFIFQYYREEENGRGNFPPRFSGLQFPNYSSELNVNALELDDSALYLCASSTGTSGTYEQYFGPGTRLTVT.

The V call is TRBV11-2, the J call TRBJ2-5; the D is unclear. V was cut by 0 bases and J by 9 bases, with 11 bases left in between. This CDR3 spans 13 amino acids. Germline assignment: CDR1 SGHAT and CDR2 FQNNGV. In DNA form, the CDR3 reads TGTGCCAGCAGCTTAGACCAGGATACGGCCCAGTACTTC. Translated, it gives CASSLDQDTAQYF.

The V call is TRBV28, the J call TRBJ2-7, with 7 bases matching TRBD1. After removal of 6 bases from V and 1 base from J, the junction contained 12 bases not matched to a gene. The CDR3 extends over 16 amino acids. The germline gives CDR1 MDHEN, CDR2 SYDVKM. CDR3 sequence: CASRGKDRWNSYEQYF. In nucleotides, the CDR3 is TGTGCCAGCAGGGGGAAGGACAGGTGGAATTCCTACGAGCAGTACTTC. The whole variable domain, filled in from reference TRBV28 and TRBJ2-7, reads DVKVTQSSRYLVKRTGEKVFLECVQDMDHENMFWYRQDPGLGLRLIYFSYDVKMKEKGDIPEGYSVSREKKERFSLILESASTNQTSMYLCASRGKDRWNSYEQYFGPGTRLTVT.

The count of this clone is one. The chain carries TRBV5-6 and TRBJ2-7, with D uncertain. Germline V lookup: CDR1 SGHDT, CDR2 YYEEEE. This CDR3 has 13 residues. V gave up 0 bases and J gave up 4 bases, with 8 bases separating them. CDR3 sequence: CASSLVFQYEQYF. The CDR3 DNA follows: TGTGCCAGCAGCTTGGTTTTTCAGTACGAGCAGTACTTC.

V and J are TRBV9 and TRBJ2-4, with D possibly matching TRBD2 (7 bases). CDR3 size: 18 residues. Germline lookup yields CDR1 SGDLS and CDR2 YYNGEE. V was trimmed by 0 bases and J by 2 bases, leaving 18 bases between them. The CDR3, as DNA: TGTGCCAGCAGCGTAGGGGAGGAGGGGGGGACTTCCAAAAACATTCAGTACTTC. Amino acids: CASSVGEEGGTSKNIQYF.

The chain recombines TRBV7-9 with TRBJ1-2; D not certain. The germline gives CDR1 SEHNR, CDR2 FQNEAQ (reference sequence). The V end was cut by 3 bases, the J end by 2 bases, with 7 bases between. CDR3 length: 13 residues. The CDR3 is CASSFAQNYGYTF. CDR3 in DNA: TGTGCCAGCAGCTTCGCACAAAACTATGGCTACACCTTC.

The chain recombines TRBV15 with TRBJ2-7, with 9 positions matching TRBD1. CDR1 LNHNV and CDR2 YYDKDF come from the germline V gene (reference sequence). Trimming took 4 bases from V and 0 from J; bases not matched to a gene: 4. CDR3 length equals 15 residues. CDR3 sequence reads: CATSIGDRDSYEQYF. The CDR3 nucleotides read TGTGCCACCAGCATAGGGGACAGGGACTCCTACGAGCAGTACTTC.

The chain uses TRBV18 and TRBJ1-2; D call uncertain. This CDR3 region has 14 residues. Per germline, CDR1 KGHSH and CDR2 LQKENI. Trimming cost V 4 bases and J 7 bases, with 16 bases left between them. The CDR3 DNA reads as TGTGCCAGCTCACGCCCAGAGAGGGTTGGTGGCTACACCTTC. Translation: CASSRPERVGGYTF.

This clone was seen a single time. The chain employs TRBV30 and TRBJ2-1; TRBD2 is a possible D gene (5 bases). This CDR3 region has 15 residues. Trimming took 0 bases from V and 9 from J, leaving 18 bases between them. Germline CDR1 GTSNPN, CDR2 SVGIG (reference sequence). CDR3 bases: TGTGCCTGGAGTGTAAAGTCAGTGAGGGATGGTGAGCAGTTCTTC. Amino acid sequence: CAWSVKSVRDGEQFF.

The chain uses TRBV11-1 and TRBJ2-5; D remains ambiguous. V lost 0 bases and J lost 6, with 8 bases in between. Germline CDR1 SGHAT, CDR2 FQDESV (reference sequence). The CDR3 sequence is 13 residues long. DNA of the CDR3: TGTGCCAGCAGCTTAGCGGGCATGAAGACCCAGTACTTC. Its translation is CASSLAGMKTQYF.

This sequence joins TRBV2 and TRBJ1-2, with no clear D. The CDR3 runs to 13 residues. Germline CDR1 is SNHLY and CDR2 is FYNNEI. V was cut by 1 base and J by 8 bases, with 11 bases left in between. The CDR3 sequence is CASSEGRLAGYTF. The CDR3 DNA follows: TGTGCCAGCAGTGAAGGACGACTAGCAGGCTACACCTTC.

This chain uses TRBV5-4 with TRBJ1-4; D may be TRBD1 (5 bases). CDR3 length: 15 amino acids. Germline values: CDR1 SGHNT, CDR2 YYREEE (reference sequence). The V end lost 0 bases, the J end lost 7 bases, and 13 bases lay between the germline ends. This chain's CDR3 is CASSLGRGRGEKLFF. The CDR3 DNA reads as TGTGCCAGCAGCTTGGGGCGGGGACGCGGTGAAAAACTGTTTTTT.

A note on this clone: The junction differs from germline at one of its ends, possibly a read error. V and J are TRBV11-2 and TRBJ2-5, with D uncertain. CDR1 is SGHAT, CDR2 FQNNGV, per germline. The CDR3 is 14 residues long. CDR3 coding DNA: TGTGCCAGCAGCTCAGGTGCCCTCCAAGGGACCCAGTACTTC. It encodes CASSSGALQGTQYF.

The rearrangement links TRBV6-5 to TRBJ2-2; weak D call: TRBD2 (5 bases). V lost 0 bases and J 5 bases, leaving 10 bases between the germline ends. The CDR3 runs to 15 residues. Germline loops: CDR1 MNHEY, CDR2 SVGAGI. Here the CDR3 DNA reads TGTGCCAGCAGTTACTCCGCCACGGGGACCGGGGAGCTGTTTTTT. Residues: CASSYSATGTGELFF.

The chain carries TRBV29-1 and TRBJ1-5, with TRBD1 matching 8 bases. V lost 4 bases, J lost 0 bases, and 5 bases stayed unmatched. CDR3 size: 15 residues. Germline CDR1 is SQVTM and CDR2 is ANQGSEA. The CDR3 region is CSVGQGLNSNQPQHF. The CDR3 DNA sequence: TGCAGCGTTGGACAGGGGTTGAATAGCAATCAGCCCCAGCATTTT.

The chain combines TRBV6-6 with TRBJ1-2, with 7 bases lining up with TRBD1. Germline CDR1 reads MNHNY; CDR2 reads SVGAGI (reference sequence). CDR3 length equals 14 residues. V dropped 6 bases and J dropped 4; count of bases not matched to a gene: 8. The CDR3 coding sequence is TGTGCCAGCAGAGAGAACAGGGGTAGCTATGGCTACACCTTC. Translation: CASRENRGSYGYTF.

The rearrangement links TRBV6-4 to TRBJ1-4; tentatively, D is TRBD1 (5 bases). The V end was cut by 2 bases, the J end by 14 bases, with 18 bases between. The length of the CDR3 is 14 residues. Germline-derived CDR1 and CDR2 are MRHNA and SNTAGT. Here the CDR3 reads CASSDHRRGRALFF. In DNA form, the CDR3 reads TGTGCCAGCAGTGACCACAGGCGGGGAAGGGCGCTGTTTTTT.

This chain connects TRBV28 to TRBJ2-7; TRBD2 aligns across 9 bases. The CDR3 contains 15 residues. Looked up from germline, CDR1 is MDHEN and CDR2 is SYDVKM. V was clipped by 2 bases and J by 9 bases; unmatched bases: 11. The CDR3 bases are TGTGCCAGCAGTTTACCCCGGGGCGGGAGGGCCGGGCAGTACTTC. Translating gives CASSLPRGGRAGQYF.

The V and J genes are TRBV10-3 and TRBJ2-2; TRBD2 aligns across 8 bases. CDR3 length equals 18 residues. The V segment lost 3 bases and the J segment 2 bases; nucleotides outside the gene matches: 11. Germline values: CDR1 ENHRY, CDR2 SYGVKD. CDR3: CAISDSGLALINTGELFF. The CDR3 nucleotides read TGTGCCATCAGTGACTCTGGACTAGCCTTAATAAACACCGGGGAGCTGTTTTTT.

The chain has TRBV2 and TRBJ1-2; D ambiguous. Looked up from germline, CDR1 is SNHLY and CDR2 is FYNNEI. There are 14 residues in the CDR3. Trimming removed 7 bases at V and 5 bases at J, with 17 bases between. The CDR3: CASTLEGVGYGYTF. CDR3 bases: TGTGCCAGCACGTTGGAGGGAGTTGGGTATGGCTACACCTTC.